Below, one TCR beta chain is given with its context. Its antigen remains unknown. Deletions cut 7 bases from V and 5 bases from J, with 14 bases between. This CDR3 is built from 13 residues. Germline CDR1 MNHNY, CDR2 SVGAGI (reference sequence). The repertoire was sequenced with immunoSEQ multiplex PCR; TCRdb's copy has only in-frame clones and lacks some. The sample records 35,000 to 45,000 clones, approximately 82% being singletons. The source of the sample is a study of vaccination effects on CD4 cells after COVID-19. Overall study: Post-vaccine draws lagged the second dose by a median of 72 days.

Before any sequencing was done, the ViraFEST assay used viral peptide pools to expand antigen-specific CD4+ T cells. CD4+ T cell isolation took place after 10 days of culture. It was two doses of either the BNT162b2 or mRNA-1273 vaccine that participants received. This receptor was taken from a human donor who received a COVID-19 vaccine. Some clones in this sample may be carry-over from other donors' samples. The chain joins TRBV6-6 to TRBJ1-1; the D gene is possibly TRBD1 (6 bases). The specimen comprised CD4+ T cells from PBMCs cultured with HCoV-NL63 spike peptides, sampled after COVID-19 vaccination. The CDR3 sequence is CASTTGGGTEAFF. The CDR3 region has the DNA TGTGCCAGCACCACTGGAGGGGGGACTGAAGCTTTCTTT.